What follows are 30 T cell receptor beta chains derived from one specimen sequenced in a study of T-cell reconstitution after alpha-beta-depleted transplantation in children. It was with unique molecular identifiers that the TCRbeta library was prepared. From the PCR reads, TCRdb called clonotypes with MiXCR, one entry per CDR3 protein. The profile covers fewer than 550,000 distinct CDR3 sequences, with approximately 10% appearing a single time and around 15% taken by the ten largest. Sequenced material: PBMCs, mostly from graft donor cells, taken 180 days after TCRalphabeta/CD19-depleted stem cell transplant. Receptors originate from a female patient aged 2 to 10 who had a stem cell transplant for aplastic anemia, so the T cells may come from the graft donor.

The chain employs TRBV12-3 or TRBV12-4 and TRBJ2-1, with D possibly TRBD1 on 6 matching bases. CDR3 length: 14 residues. With 2 bases removed from V and 6 bases from J, the gap between germline ends came to 11 bases. The CDR3 sequence: CASSLLYRANEQFF. For the CDR3, the DNA is TGTGCCAGCAGTTTATTGTACAGGGCCAATGAGCAGTTCTTC.

The table lists this clonotype with many counts. The rearrangement links TRBV5-1 to TRBJ2-7, with TRBD2 identical over 11 bases. This CDR3 is built from 14 residues. CDR1 and CDR2 (germline): SGHRS, YFSETQ. The ends lost 4 bases at V and 3 bases at J; junction bases unmatched: 3. This CDR3 reads CASSPGTSGYEQYV. The CDR3, as DNA: TGCGCCAGCAGCCCAGGGACTAGCGGCTACGAGCAGTACGTC.

This clonotype was seen a handful of times. The genes are TRBV29-1 and TRBJ2-7; TRBD1 is a possible D gene (5 bases). From germline, CDR1 is SQVTM and CDR2 ANQGSEA. There are 12 residues in the CDR3. Trimming shortened V by 5 bases and J by 0 bases, and 8 bases separated the two germline ends. The CDR3 protein is CSVQGSSYEQYF. The DNA for the CDR3 is TGCAGCGTTCAGGGATCCTCCTACGAGCAGTACTTC.

There are a few counts of this clonotype. CDR3 in DNA: TGTGCCAGCAGCTTGGGGTCGACAGGGGGCAGAGAAAAACTGTTTTTT. Translation gives CASSLGSTGGREKLFF. The chain has TRBV5-8 and TRBJ1-4; 10 bases line up with TRBD1. The V gene's germline CDR1 is SGHTS and CDR2 YDEGEE. CDR3 size: 16 residues. With V trimmed by 0 bases and J by 8 bases, 7 bases remained unmatched.

For this clonotype: Just one base apart from a much larger clone, this may be a read error. This rearrangement joins TRBV6-5 to TRBJ2-1; D possibly uses TRBD1 or TRBD2 (5 bases each). The V end was cut by 3 bases, the J end by 5 bases, with 11 bases between. This CDR3 spans 14 amino acids. Per the germline V gene, CDR1 is MNHEY and CDR2 is SVGAGI. In nucleotides, the CDR3 is TGTGCCAGCAGTTATGGGGACGGGAACAATGAGCAGTTCTTC. Its translation: CASSYGDGNNEQFF.

This chain joins TRBV15 and TRBJ1-5; D unresolved. The V end was cut by 1 base, the J end by 0 bases, with 16 bases between. This CDR3 spans 18 amino acids. The V gene's germline CDR1 is LNHNV and CDR2 YYDKDF (reference sequence). CDR3 nucleotides: TGTGCCACCAGCAGAGCGGGTCTTATGGAGGTTAGCAATCAGCCCCAGCATTTT. This encodes CATSRAGLMEVSNQPQHF.

The chain joins TRBV11-2 to TRBJ1-1; 7 bases fit TRBD1. V lost 5 bases, J lost 6 bases, and 18 bases stayed unmatched. The germline V gene encodes CDR1 SGHAT and CDR2 FQNNGV. The CDR3 loop spans 17 amino acids. The CDR3 loop reads CASSLPGRGEKGAEAFF. DNA for the CDR3: TGTGCCAGCAGCCTCCCGGGCAGGGGGGAGAAGGGTGCTGAAGCTTTCTTT. The full variable domain, with the rest looked up from reference TRBV11-2 and TRBJ1-1, is EAGVAQSPRYKIIEKRQSVAFWCNPISGHATLYWYQQILGQGPKLLIQFQNNGVVDDSQLPKDRFSAERLKGVDSTLKIQPAKLEDSAVYLCASSLPGRGEKGAEAFFGQGTRLTVV.

The table lists this clonotype with a few counts. The genes are TRBV3-1 and TRBJ2-7, with 13 bases matching TRBD2. Germline-derived CDR1 and CDR2 are LGHDT and YNNKEL (reference sequence). After removal of 4 bases from V and 1 base from J, the junction contained 7 bases not matched to a gene. The CDR3 is made up of 17 amino acids. The CDR3 DNA is TGTGCCAGCAGCCGTCGGGGACTAGCGGGATCTTCCTACGAGCAGTACTTC. It specifies CASSRRGLAGSSYEQYF.

This clonotype was counted a few times. The genes are TRBV28 and TRBJ2-7; TRBD2 matches 8 bases. The CDR3 loop spans 15 amino acids. Germline loops: CDR1 MDHEN, CDR2 SYDVKM. Unmatched junction bases numbered 10, after V lost 6 bases and J lost 3 bases. CDR3 in DNA: TGTGCCAGCAGCCCAGGTAGGCGGGAGGTCTACGAGCAGTACTTC. Translating it yields CASSPGRREVYEQYF.

This clonotype was seen more than once but under ten times. The chain is built from TRBV30 and TRBJ2-3; D might be TRBD1 (5 bases). The V end was cut by 2 bases, the J end by 2 bases, with 11 bases between. Per germline, CDR1 GTSNPN and CDR2 SVGIG (reference sequence). CDR3 size: 14 residues. The CDR3 region is CAWSYGRVTDTQYF. DNA of the CDR3: TGTGCCTGGAGTTATGGCAGGGTCACAGATACGCAGTATTTT.

V usage is TRBV5-1 and J usage is TRBJ2-7; 9 bases align to TRBD2. CDR1 is SGHRS and CDR2 is YFSETQ in the germline V gene. This CDR3 has 13 amino acids. V gave up 4 bases and J gave up 6 bases; unmatched junction bases: 5. CDR3 region: CASSAGLASEQYV. For the CDR3, the DNA is TGCGCCAGCAGCGCGGGACTAGCTAGCGAGCAGTACGTC.

This clonotype was detected a few times. The rearrangement joins TRBV20-1 to TRBJ1-3, with 9 nucleotides matching TRBD1. Trimming cost V 3 bases and J 6 bases; bases outside gene matches: 3. The length of the CDR3 is 13 residues. CDR1 and CDR2 from the germline V gene are DFQATT and SNEGSKA (reference sequence). The CDR3 reads CSARGDRVNTIYF. The CDR3 region has the DNA TGCAGTGCTAGGGGGGACAGGGTAAACACCATATATTTT.

This chain uses TRBV7-9 with TRBJ1-2, with unresolved D. The CDR3 is 15 amino acids. V was shortened by 0 bases and J by 1 base, with 9 bases between the two germline ends. CDR1 and CDR2 from the germline V gene are SEHNR and FQNEAQ (reference sequence). CDR3 nucleotides: TGTGCCAGCAGCTTAGCCAGACCTTTTAACTATGGCTACACCTTC. Protein: CASSLARPFNYGYTF.

The genes are TRBV3-1 and TRBJ2-2; 11 bases are shared with TRBD2. Germline-derived CDR1 and CDR2 are LGHDT and YNNKEL (reference sequence). The CDR3 loop spans 18 amino acids. This CDR3 reads CTLTSITSGSPNTGELFF. The CDR3 nucleotides read TGTACCCTCACCTCCATAACTAGCGGGAGTCCCAATACCGGGGAGCTGTTTTTT.

The genes are TRBV28 and TRBJ2-5; D remains ambiguous. The CDR3 totals 15 residues. V lost 2 bases, J lost 5 bases, and 15 bases lay in between. The germline gives CDR1 MDHEN, CDR2 SYDVKM. CDR3 residues: CASSLGDTVQETQYF. The CDR3 DNA is TGTGCCAGCAGTTTAGGCGACACTGTCCAGGAGACCCAGTACTTC.

This clonotype turned up a few times. The CDR3 region has the DNA TGTGCCAGCACTAAAGACAGGGCTGGGGCCAACGTCCTGACTTTC. Amino acids: CASTKDRAGANVLTF. J is TRBJ2-6 and V is TRBV7-2; 7 nucleotides agree with TRBD1. J lost 2 bases, V lost 7 bases, and 5 bases had no gene match. Looked up from germline, CDR1 is SGHTA and CDR2 is FQGNSA. The CDR3 is made up of 15 amino acids.

A few counts support this clonotype. The gene calls are TRBV6-5 and TRBJ2-5; no definite D call. Germline loops: CDR1 MNHEY, CDR2 SVGAGI. The CDR3 has 14 residues. The V and J ends lost 2 bases and 1 base respectively, with 8 bases between them. CDR3: CASSYGRTQETQYF. CDR3 coding DNA: TGTGCCAGCAGTTACGGACGGACCCAAGAGACCCAGTACTTC.

There are a few counts of this clonotype. The gene calls are TRBV11-2 and TRBJ2-1; 15 bases line up with TRBD2. There are 21 residues in the CDR3. Germline-derived CDR1 and CDR2 are SGHAT and FQNNGV. Losses at the gene ends were 5 bases for V and 0 bases for J; bases not matched to a gene: 14. CDR3 amino acids: CASSIPGLAGGRRTSYNEQFF. CDR3 sequence (DNA): TGTGCCAGCAGCATCCCGGGACTAGCGGGAGGTAGGCGTACCTCCTACAATGAGCAGTTCTTC.

This clonotype was counted between two and nine times. The chain is built from TRBV28 and TRBJ1-5; D gene ambiguous. This CDR3 is 16 amino acids long. Germline V gene lookup returns CDR1 MDHEN and CDR2 SYDVKM. V was shortened by 3 bases and J by 1 base, with 13 bases between the two germline ends. CDR3 sequence: CASSFRQARSNQPQHF. Here the CDR3 DNA reads TGTGCCAGCAGTTTTCGACAAGCTAGGAGCAATCAGCCCCAGCATTTT.

V is TRBV29-1 and J is TRBJ1-4, with no clear D. The CDR3 sequence is 14 residues long. V was clipped by 5 bases and J by 8 bases, with 18 bases between them. Germline V gene sequence: CDR1 SQVTM, CDR2 ANQGSEA. The CDR3 nucleotides read TGCAGCGTTCTTTTCGGCCCCCTTCGGGAAAAACTGTTTTTT. Translated: CSVLFGPLREKLFF. Combining the CDR3 with reference TRBV29-1 and TRBJ1-4 gives the whole variable domain SAVISQKPSRDICQRGTSLTIQCQVDSQVTMMFWYRQQPGQSLTLIATANQGSEATYESGFVIDKFPISRPNLTFSTLTVSNMSPEDSSIYLCSVLFGPLREKLFFGSGTQLSVL.

This clonotype has ten or more counts. The genes are TRBV4-3 and TRBJ2-7, with D tentatively TRBD2 (6 bases). Per germline, CDR1 LGHNA and CDR2 YSLEER. The CDR3 has 14 amino acids. V was trimmed by 4 bases and J by 5 bases, leaving 15 bases between them. CDR3 in amino acids: CASSPRTTGDEQYF. CDR3 nucleotide sequence: TGCGCCAGCAGCCCAAGGACGACGGGGGACGAGCAGTACTTC.

This clonotype was detected once. The V call is TRBV15, the J call TRBJ1-5; 8 bases agree with TRBD1. CDR3 length: 17 residues. Per germline, CDR1 LNHNV and CDR2 YYDKDF (reference sequence). Trimming took 0 bases from V and 6 from J; bases not matched to a gene: 10. The CDR3 DNA follows: TGTGCCACCAGCAGAGATAAAAGACAGGGGCAAGGTCAGCCCCAGCATTTT. This codes for CATSRDKRQGQGQPQHF.

The rearrangement links TRBV7-2 to TRBJ2-5, with 7 bases matching TRBD2. V trimming: 5 bases; J trimming: 5 bases; junction bases outside the gene matches: 14. Germline CDR1 reads SGHTA; CDR2 reads FQGNSA. This CDR3 region has 16 residues. Here the CDR3 reads CASSPVLAGEGETQYF. The CDR3 region has the DNA TGTGCCAGCAGCCCCGTGTTGGCGGGAGAGGGGGAGACCCAGTACTTC.

This clonotype was counted between two and nine times. The chain uses TRBV7-2 and TRBJ2-3, with TRBD2 matching over 7 bases. The CDR3 has 15 residues. The V gene end was trimmed by 5 bases and the J gene end by 3 bases; junction bases not matched to a gene: 8. CDR1 and CDR2 (germline): SGHTA, FQGNSA. The CDR3 is CASSLLLARTDTQYF. The DNA for the CDR3 is TGTGCCAGCAGCCTCTTACTAGCGAGGACAGATACGCAGTATTTT.

The chain recombines TRBV12-3 or TRBV12-4 with TRBJ2-3, with 8 bases aligning to TRBD1. J lost 2 bases, V lost 0 bases, and 7 bases had no gene match. The length of the CDR3 is 17 residues. The CDR3 region is CASSLASGTGDTDTQYF. As DNA, the CDR3 is TGTGCCAGCAGTTTAGCGTCCGGGACAGGCGACACAGATACGCAGTATTTT.

The V gene is TRBV6-1, the J gene TRBJ2-1; the match to TRBD1 covers 11 bases. V dropped 6 bases and J dropped 4; count of bases not matched to a gene: 2. CDR1 and CDR2 from the germline V gene are MNHNS and SASEGT. This CDR3 comprises 14 residues. Here the CDR3 DNA reads TGTGCCAGCAGGTGGGACAGGGGGTACAATGAGCAGTTCTTC. Translated: CASRWDRGYNEQFF.

This clonotype was counted ten times or more. This chain joins TRBV12-3 or TRBV12-4 and TRBJ2-2; 7 positions match TRBD2. V gave up 6 bases and J gave up 2 bases; unmatched junction bases: 9. The CDR3 consists of 16 residues. The CDR3 here is CASRLRLADNTGELFF. In nucleotides, the CDR3 is TGTGCCAGCAGACTTAGACTAGCAGATAACACCGGGGAGCTGTTTTTT.

On this clonotype itself: The conserved phenylalanine or tryptophan normally closing the CDR3 is absent here, so this likely arose from a read error. This chain uses TRBV12-3 or TRBV12-4 with TRBJ1-3; D gene ambiguous. The CDR3 has 14 residues. V lost 3 bases and J lost 0, with 6 bases in between. The CDR3 spells CASSFSGSGNTIYL. The CDR3 DNA reads as TGTGCCAGCAGTTTCAGCGGCTCTGGAAACACCATATATCTT.

The chain employs TRBV12-3 or TRBV12-4 and TRBJ2-7; 12 bases are a match to TRBD2. This CDR3 has 15 amino acids. Trimming cost V 7 bases and J 5 bases; bases outside gene matches: 9. The DNA of the CDR3 is TGTGCCAGCACCCCCAGGACTAGCGGGATCCACGAGCAGTACGTC. Translated: CASTPRTSGIHEQYV.

This chain joins TRBV21-1 and TRBJ2-6; the table calls TRBD1, which could not be checked here. TRBV21-1 is deemed a pseudogene. The CDR3 length is 17 residues. Here the CDR3 reads CASSKGTVTPGANVLTF. CDR3 in DNA: TGTGCCAGCAGCAAAGGGACAGTAACCCCTGGGGCCAACGTCCTGACTTTC.